The subject of this entry is one TCR beta chain. As yet, its antigen is unknown. The V gene's germline CDR1 is LNHDA and CDR2 SQIVND (reference sequence). The CDR3 spans 15 residues. Between the trimmed V and J ends, which lost 10 bases and 2 bases, there was a span of 15 bases. This sample stems from a study of vaccination and CD4 T cells after COVID-19. Study-level findings and limits: A median of 86.3% of reactive clones, in convalescent patients, became evident only post-vaccination.

Sequenced with the Oncomine TCR Beta short-read assay was DNA taken from cultured CD4+ T cells. MiXCR was run by TCRdb on the PCR reads, yielding one entry per CDR3 protein. The repertoire holds about 17,000 distinct CDR3 sequences, with more than 55% as singletons. Treatment of the sample: approximately nine-day PBMC culture with coronavirus spike peptide pools or control peptides (ViraFEST assay). The origin of this receptor is a human donor who had recovered from COVID-19. Sequenced: CD4+ T cells from blood, cultured in vitro. The chain has TRBV19 and TRBJ2-6; D is unclear. The CDR3, as DNA: TGTGCCACCAACGGTGGTGATGCTGGGGCCAACGTCCTGACTTTC. Protein: CATNGGDAGANVLTF.